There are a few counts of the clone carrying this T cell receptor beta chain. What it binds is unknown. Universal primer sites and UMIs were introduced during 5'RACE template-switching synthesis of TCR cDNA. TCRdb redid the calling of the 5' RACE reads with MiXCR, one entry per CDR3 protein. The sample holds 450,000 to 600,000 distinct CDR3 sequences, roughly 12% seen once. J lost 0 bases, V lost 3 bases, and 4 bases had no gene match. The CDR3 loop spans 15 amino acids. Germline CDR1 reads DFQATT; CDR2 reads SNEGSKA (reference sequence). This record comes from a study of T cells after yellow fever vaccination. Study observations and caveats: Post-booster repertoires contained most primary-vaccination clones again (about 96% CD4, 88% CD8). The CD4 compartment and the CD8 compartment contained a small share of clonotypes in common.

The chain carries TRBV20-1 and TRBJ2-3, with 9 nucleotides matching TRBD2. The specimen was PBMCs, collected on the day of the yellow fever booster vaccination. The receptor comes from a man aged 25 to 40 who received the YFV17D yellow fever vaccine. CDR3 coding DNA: TGCAGTGCTAGGGCGGCGGGAGGGAGCACAGATACGCAGTATTTT. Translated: CSARAAGGSTDTQYF.